The 2 T cell receptor beta chains below were found in one sample sequenced in a study of control samples from healthy donors and cancer patients. Assay: immunoSEQ multiplex PCR; the TCRdb copy retains only in-frame clones and omits some. Of around 58,000 clones detected, 95% to 97% appear once; the ten largest clones hold approximately 1.1%. Sequenced material: blood. The receptor set was obtained from a woman aged 18-29 years in good health.

The V call is TRBV3-1 (or the pseudogene TRBV3-2), the J call TRBJ2-5; a weak D match, TRBD1 (5 bases). The germline CDR1 and CDR2 sequences are LGHDT and YNNKEL (reference sequence). V was trimmed by 2 bases and J by 3 bases, leaving 10 bases between them. The CDR3 covers 14 residues. DNA for the CDR3: TGTGCCAGCAGCCAACAGGGAAGGGAAGAGACCCAGTACTTC. Translation: CASSQQGREETQYF.

The chain couples TRBV18 to TRBJ1-2; a weak D match, TRBD1 (5 bases). V was trimmed by 0 bases and J by 4 bases, leaving 9 bases between them. The CDR3 has 14 residues. Germline values: CDR1 KGHSH, CDR2 LQKENI. This chain's CDR3 is CASSPPGGIYGYTF. CDR3 sequence (DNA): TGTGCCAGCTCACCACCTGGGGGTATCTATGGCTACACCTTC.